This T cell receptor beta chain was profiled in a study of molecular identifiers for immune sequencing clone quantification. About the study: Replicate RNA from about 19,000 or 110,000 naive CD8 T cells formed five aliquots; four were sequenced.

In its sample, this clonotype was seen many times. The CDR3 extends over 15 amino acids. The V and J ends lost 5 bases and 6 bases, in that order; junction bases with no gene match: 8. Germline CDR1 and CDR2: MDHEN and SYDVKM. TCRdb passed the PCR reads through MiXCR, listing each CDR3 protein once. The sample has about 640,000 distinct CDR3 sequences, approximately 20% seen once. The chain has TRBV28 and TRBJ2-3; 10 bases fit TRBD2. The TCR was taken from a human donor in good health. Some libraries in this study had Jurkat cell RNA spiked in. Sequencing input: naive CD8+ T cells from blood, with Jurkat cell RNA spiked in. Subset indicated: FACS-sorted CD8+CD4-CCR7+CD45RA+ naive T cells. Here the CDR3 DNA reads TGTGCCAGCAGTCGCCCTAGCGGGAGTAGGGATACGCAGTATTTT. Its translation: CASSRPSGSRDTQYF.